This TCR beta chain is from a study of T cells after yellow fever vaccination. Study as a whole: Fractions containing few cells were prepared with SMART-Seq v4 Ultra Low Input.

Points from the study as a whole: Boosting was followed by the reappearance of most primary-vaccination clones (around 96% CD4, around 90% CD8).

Generation of TCR cDNA used 5'RACE template switching (which added a universal primer site and UMIs). TCRdb reprocessed the 5' RACE reads with MiXCR, giving one entry per CDR3 protein. The sample carries approximately 93,000 distinct CDR3 sequences, roughly 5.8% recorded once. In this sample, this clonotype turned up a few times. As yet, its antigen is unknown. The CDR3 consists of 11 residues. V dropped 3 bases and J dropped 9 bases, with 6 bases sitting between them. The sequencing here drew on CD8+ T cells sorted from PBMCs, taken 10 days after the yellow fever booster vaccination. This chain joins TRBV12-3 or TRBV12-4 and TRBJ2-1; D remains ambiguous. This TCR came from a man aged 18 to 35 who received the YFV17D yellow fever vaccine. CDR3 coding DNA: TGTGCCAGCAGTTTCGGGTCTGAGCAGTTCTTC. It is translated as CASSFGSEQFF.